This TCR beta chain was sequenced during a study of blood T cells in healthy people across ages. Study-level background: There was about one barcoded beta molecule captured by template switching per two T cells. Broader study findings: Naive CD4+ cell counts and diversity both ran higher in long-lived than in aged donors.

Comments on this clonotype: Its antigen is unidentified.

Trimming cost V 10 bases and J 0 bases, with 15 bases left between them. This CDR3 has 14 residues. Looked up from germline, CDR1 is MDHEN and CDR2 is SYDVKM. Using a J-beta primer mix together with a sample-barcoded 5' primer, a second PCR was run for about 6 to 12 cycles. TCRdb processed the 5' RACE reads anew with MiXCR; each CDR3 protein has one entry. Of 650,000 to 1,000,000 distinct CDR3 sequences listed, about 36% are singletons. Extraction of total RNA produced a minimum of 5 micrograms from each sample. The chain has TRBV28 and TRBJ2-5, with D perhaps given as TRBD1 or TRBD2 (5 bases each). The receptor was derived from a man aged 18-30 years in good health. Sequences were obtained from blood. The CDR3 bases are TGTGCCACCTCTCCCGGGGCATACCAAGAGACCCAGTACTTC. Translated: CATSPGAYQETQYF. Looking up the rest from reference TRBV28 and TRBJ2-5 gives the full variable domain: DVKVTQSSRYLVKRTGEKVFLECVQDMDHENMFWYRQDPGLGLRLIYFSYDVKMKEKGDIPEGYSVSREKKERFSLILESASTNQTSMYLCATSPGAYQETQYFGPGTRLLVL.